This TCR beta chain was captured in a study of blood T cell repertoires in COVID-19. Study details: T cells, B-cell-depleted T cells, or PBMCs supplied cDNA or gDNA.

This clone was counted once. How the authors handled the data: Counts of nucleated cells, estimated from reference gene primer amplification, were obtained. Data came from immunoSEQ multiplex PCR; TCRdb stores just in-frame clones and leaves some out. The D gene and trimming were derived from the DNA, and the V and J assignments and clone size from that table. The data hold approximately 360,000 clones, with roughly 90% observed a single time. The V gene's germline CDR1 is LNHDA and CDR2 SQIVND (reference sequence). Trimming cost V 4 bases and J 6 bases; bases outside gene matches: 6. The CDR3 runs 15 residues.

Material for sequencing was peripheral blood. The chain recombines TRBV19 with TRBJ2-1; 10 nucleotides match TRBD2. The receptor was derived from a man aged 40-49 years with acute or convalescent COVID-19. CDR3 sequence (DNA): TGTGCCAGTAGTACCGCTAGCGGGAGTGGCAATGAGCAGTTCTTC. Protein sequence: CASSTASGSGNEQFF. The entire variable domain, with the rest obtained from reference TRBV19 and TRBJ2-1, is as follows: DGGITQSPKYLFRKEGQNVTLSCEQNLNHDAMYWYRQDPGQGLRLIYYSQIVNDFQKGDIAEGYSVSREKKESFPLTVTSAQKNPTAFYLCASSTASGSGNEQFFGPGTRLTVL.